This TCR beta chain is from a study of T-cell memory formation after mild COVID-19. Across the whole study: TCR clusters largely stayed donor specific.

CDR3 length: 12 residues. Germline values: CDR1 PRHDT, CDR2 FYEKMQ (reference sequence). Study conclusions and caveats: Most CD4+ clones that shrank were in CM and EM, while CD8+ ones turned up in EMRA. Contracting clones, day 15 to 85, had balanced CD4/CD8, and later expanders favored CD4+.

5'RACE primed at constant segments yielded TCR alpha and TCR beta cDNA libraries bearing sample barcodes and UMIs. TCRdb reprocessed the 5' RACE reads with MiXCR, giving one entry per CDR3 protein. Among a few hundred thousand distinct CDR3 sequences listed, approximately 20% were seen once. This clonotype showed up just a few times. Antigen: not known. A read error may account for a junction end that differs from germline. The receptor's source is a man between 18 and 35 years old who had mild COVID-19 (a few samples of this study predate the infection). Cell type and time point are not known. The rearrangement joins TRBV13 to TRBJ1-1, with 8 positions matching TRBD1. What was sequenced was PBMCs or a T cell subset sorted from them (not recorded which). The CDR3, as DNA: TGCGCAGGGGGCATTTTGAACACTGAAGCTTTCTTT. Translating it yields CAGGILNTEAFF.